This T cell receptor beta chain was recovered during a study of radiation and T cells in renal cell carcinoma. Time point noted: blood 2 weeks post-SBRT. Documented treatment: 15 Gy SBRT to primary tumor, nephrectomy 4 weeks later. Clones were sequenced by immunoSEQ multiplex PCR, and TCRdb holds only the in-frame ones, with some missing. The table shows 100,000 to 150,000 clones, with approximately 78% occurring only once. The receptor's source is a woman aged 55 to 70 with renal cell carcinoma. The sample in question was blood, obtained from a patient whose treatment included radiotherapy and nephrectomy.

CDR3 loop: CACSTSGTGGLMVKNIQYF. In nucleotides, the CDR3 is TGTGCCTGCTCTACTTCCGGGACAGGGGGCTTGATGGTCAAAAACATTCAGTACTTC. This chain connects TRBV30 to TRBJ2-4, with 12 bases aligning to TRBD1. J gave up 3 bases and V 6 bases, and 18 bases lay outside the gene matches. The CDR3 runs 19 residues. Germline V gives CDR1 GTSNPN, CDR2 SVGIG (reference sequence).